The 24 T cell receptor beta chains below come from one sample, sequenced in a study of cytomegalovirus exposure and HLA in healthy donors. PCR used 60 Vbeta primers and 13 Jbeta primers. Clones were sequenced by immunoSEQ multiplex PCR, and TCRdb holds only the in-frame ones, with some missing. The table includes around 150,000 clones, about 70% detected once. Sequenced sample: PBMCs. The receptor set was obtained from a male donor in good health and CMV-seronegative.

The chain links TRBV7-9 to TRBJ1-4, with D possibly being TRBD1 (6 bases). CDR3 length: 14 amino acids. The germline V gene encodes CDR1 SEHNR and CDR2 FQNEAQ (reference sequence). Trimming shortened V by 2 bases and J by 4 bases, and 8 bases separated the two germline ends. The CDR3 sequence: CASSLTGSNEKLFF. The CDR3 DNA follows: TGTGCCAGCAGCTTAACAGGGAGTAATGAAAAACTGTTTTTT.

The chain combines TRBV7-2 with TRBJ1-5; perhaps TRBD1 as D (6 bases). V shed 5 bases and J shed 6 bases, with 14 bases lying between them. The CDR3 has 14 amino acids. Germline V gene sequence: CDR1 SGHTA, CDR2 FQGNSA. The DNA of the CDR3 is TGTGCCAGCAGCAAGGGGGGGCTGTCTCAGCCCCAGCATTTT. Encoded protein: CASSKGGLSQPQHF.

The chain recombines TRBV7-2 with TRBJ2-7; a possible D gene is TRBD1 (5 bases). Trimming took 4 bases from V and 0 from J, leaving 10 bases between them. Germline V lookup: CDR1 SGHTA, CDR2 FQGNSA. The CDR3 sequence is 14 residues long. CDR3 loop: CASSWQGSSYEQYF. Here the CDR3 DNA reads TGTGCCAGCAGCTGGCAGGGCAGCTCCTACGAGCAGTACTTC.

The CDR3, as DNA: TGTGCCAGCACCGAGGGGGGGAGGGCCTTAACAGATACGCAGTATTTT. Its translation: CASTEGGRALTDTQYF. This chain uses TRBV9 with TRBJ2-3; D perhaps matches TRBD2 (7 bases). Looked up from germline, CDR1 is SGDLS and CDR2 is YYNGEE. The CDR3 loop spans 16 amino acids. The germline V and J ends were trimmed by 6 bases and 3 bases, with 20 bases remaining between them.

This clone was seen more than once but under ten times. The chain carries TRBV5-1 and TRBJ1-1; no clear D gene. In germline, CDR1 is SGHRS, CDR2 YFSETQ. Trimming pared 1 base from V and 4 bases from J, leaving 11 bases between. The CDR3 runs to 14 residues. CDR3 sequence reads: CASSLQSRPTEAFF. Here the CDR3 DNA reads TGCGCCAGCAGCTTGCAATCCAGGCCCACTGAAGCTTTCTTT. Supplemented by reference TRBV5-1 and TRBJ1-1, the full variable domain reads KAGVTQTPRYLIKTRGQQVTLSCSPISGHRSVSWYQQTPGQGLQFLFEYFSETQRNKGNFPGRFSGRQFSNSRSEMNVSTLELGDSALYLCASSLQSRPTEAFFGQGTRLTVV.

V is TRBV19 and J is TRBJ1-1; 12 nucleotides agree with TRBD1. This CDR3 has 17 amino acids. Germline V gene lookup returns CDR1 LNHDA and CDR2 SQIVND (reference sequence). The ends lost 4 bases at V and 6 bases at J; junction bases unmatched: 12. The CDR3 DNA reads as TGTGCCAGTAGTACGGGACAGGGGGCCTCTCGGAATCCTGAAGCTTTCTTT. Translation: CASSTGQGASRNPEAFF.

The chain carries TRBV5-4 and TRBJ1-2; 7 bases map to TRBD1. Germline CDR1 is SGHNT and CDR2 is YYREEE (reference sequence). There are 13 residues in the CDR3. V shed 4 bases and J 4 bases; nucleotides not matched to a gene: 4. In DNA, the CDR3 is TGTGCCAGCAGCCCAGGGGGTGGCTATGGCTACACCTTC. Translation gives CASSPGGGYGYTF.

This chain connects TRBV5-1 to TRBJ1-5; D may be TRBD1 (5 bases). Germline V CDR1 and CDR2: SGHRS, YFSETQ. The CDR3 consists of 15 residues. The V end lost 2 bases, the J end lost 6 bases, and 15 bases lay between the germline ends. The CDR3 DNA follows: TGCGCCAGCAGCTTTGATCCAGGGTCCGGTCAGCCCCAGCATTTT. This sequence encodes CASSFDPGSGQPQHF.

The gene calls are TRBV21-1 and TRBJ2-7; the DNA was not used to check the table's D call, TRBD1. TRBV21-1 is a pseudogene. The CDR3 spans 15 residues. Here the CDR3 reads CASSGSGQGVREQYF. CDR3 DNA: TGTGCCAGCAGCGGGTCGGGACAGGGAGTTCGCGAGCAGTACTTC.

The V and J genes are TRBV12-5 and TRBJ1-5; 8 nucleotides line up with TRBD1. Per the germline V gene, CDR1 is LGHNT and CDR2 is FRNRAP. Trimming cost V 7 bases and J 2 bases; bases outside gene matches: 4. This CDR3 spans 14 amino acids. In nucleotides, the CDR3 is TGTGCTAGTGAGACAGGGGAAGGCAATCAGCCCCAGCATTTT. Translated, it gives CASETGEGNQPQHF.

This chain links TRBV15 with TRBJ2-5; D unclear. Trimming removed 0 bases from V and 0 bases from J, with 8 bases in between. Germline lookup yields CDR1 LNHNV and CDR2 YYDKDF (reference sequence). The CDR3 loop spans 15 amino acids. CDR3 in amino acids: CATSRDWANQETQYF. DNA for the CDR3: TGTGCCACCAGCAGAGACTGGGCTAACCAAGAGACCCAGTACTTC.

This chain connects TRBV30 to TRBJ1-2; D possibly corresponds to TRBD1 (6 bases). CDR1 is GTSNPN and CDR2 is SVGIG in the germline V gene (reference sequence). V was pared by 5 bases and J by 3 bases, with 13 bases between. The length of the CDR3 is 13 residues. The CDR3 is CAWLRGSDYGYTF. Here the CDR3 DNA reads TGTGCCTGGCTCAGGGGCAGTGACTATGGCTACACCTTC. Variable domain in full (rest from reference TRBV30 and TRBJ1-2): SQTIHQWPATLVQPVGSPLSLECTVEGTSNPNLYWYRQAAGRGLQLLFYSVGIGQISSEVPQNLSASRPQDRQFILSSKKLLLSDSGFYLCAWLRGSDYGYTFGSGTRLTVV.

The CDR3 loop reads CASSGGLPRGETQYF. In nucleotides, the CDR3 is TGTGCCAGTAGTGGAGGACTACCCCGGGGAGAGACCCAGTACTTC. The chain links TRBV19 to TRBJ2-5, with D possibly TRBD2 on 6 matching bases. The CDR3 is made up of 15 amino acids. The V gene's germline CDR1 is LNHDA and CDR2 SQIVND (reference sequence). Trimming stripped 5 bases from V and 4 bases from J, with 17 bases between.

The chain employs TRBV4-1 and TRBJ2-1, with D possibly matching TRBD1 (6 bases). The V gene lost 5 bases and the J gene lost 3 bases, with 17 bases spanning the gap. This CDR3 contains 16 residues. CDR1 is MGHRA and CDR2 is YSYEKL in the germline V gene. DNA of the CDR3: TGCGCCAGCAGCTTGGTCGGCCCAGGGGACTACAATGAGCAGTTCTTC. Translation: CASSLVGPGDYNEQFF.

The chain uses TRBV5-1 and TRBJ2-3; 7 bases match TRBD1. The germline CDR1 and CDR2 sequences are SGHRS and YFSETQ. V shed 4 bases and J 2 bases; nucleotides not matched to a gene: 4. This CDR3 comprises 14 residues. The CDR3 loop reads CASSTGTVTDTQYF. CDR3 DNA: TGCGCCAGCAGCACCGGGACAGTCACAGATACGCAGTATTTT.

This chain links TRBV28 with TRBJ1-2, with unresolved D. The CDR3 runs to 15 residues. The V gene lost 4 bases and the J gene lost 0 bases, with 12 bases spanning the gap. Germline V lookup: CDR1 MDHEN, CDR2 SYDVKM. Here the CDR3 DNA reads TGTGCCAGCAGTTCCCCCCAACAAGCTAACTATGGCTACACCTTC. Translation gives CASSSPQQANYGYTF.

This rearrangement joins TRBV5-4 to TRBJ2-5, with TRBD1 identical over 9 bases. The V gene's germline CDR1 is SGHNT and CDR2 YYREEE (reference sequence). The CDR3 has 15 amino acids. V dropped 2 bases and J dropped 3; count of bases not matched to a gene: 5. This chain's CDR3 is CASSFNRGLEETQYF. CDR3 nucleotides: TGTGCCAGCAGCTTTAACAGGGGGCTTGAAGAGACCCAGTACTTC.

The chain carries TRBV9 and TRBJ1-3; 7 bases match TRBD1. V lost 4 bases, J lost 0 bases, and 10 bases stayed unmatched. The CDR3 loop spans 17 amino acids. The germline gives CDR1 SGDLS, CDR2 YYNGEE. CDR3 residues: CASSPRTGLTSGNTIYF. DNA for the CDR3: TGTGCCAGCAGCCCCCGGACAGGACTGACCTCTGGAAACACCATATATTTT.

The chain is built from TRBV10-3 and TRBJ1-2; the match to TRBD1 covers 10 bases. There are 13 residues in the CDR3. Germline loops: CDR1 ENHRY, CDR2 SYGVKD. Unmatched junction bases numbered 4, after V lost 6 bases and J lost 6 bases. The CDR3: CAISGTGDNGYTF. CDR3 coding DNA: TGTGCCATCAGCGGGACAGGGGACAATGGCTACACCTTC.

The rearrangement links TRBV11-3 to TRBJ2-1; maybe TRBD2 (6 bases). V was shortened by 5 bases and J by 4 bases, with 15 bases between the two germline ends. The CDR3 extends over 15 amino acids. CDR1 is SGHNT, CDR2 YENEEA, per germline. This chain's CDR3 is CASSLRAGPYNEQFF. CDR3 nucleotides: TGTGCCAGCAGCCTACGGGCGGGACCGTACAATGAGCAGTTCTTC.

About this clone: At one of its ends the junction is not consistent with the germline gene, which may arise from a read error. The J gene is TRBJ2-7, the V gene TRBV7-2, with 9 nucleotides matching TRBD2. Germline V gene sequence: CDR1 SGHTA, CDR2 FQGNSA. The CDR3 is 14 residues long. In DNA, the CDR3 is TGTGCCAGCAGCCCCCAGGACGAGGGCGGGAGGGCCATTTTC. Translation: CASSPQDEGGRAIF.

This chain uses TRBV4-1 with TRBJ2-3; 8 positions agree with TRBD1. CDR3 length: 17 amino acids. The germline CDR1 and CDR2 sequences are MGHRA and YSYEKL. The J segment lost 4 bases and the V segment lost 4 bases, leaving 13 bases of the junction unmatched. CDR3 region: CASSRNLQGGFPDTQYF. The CDR3 nucleotides are TGCGCCAGCAGCCGAAACTTACAGGGGGGATTCCCAGATACGCAGTATTTT.

The chain combines TRBV30 with TRBJ2-3; perhaps TRBD2 as D (6 bases). Germline-derived CDR1 and CDR2 are GTSNPN and SVGIG (reference sequence). The CDR3 length is 15 residues. Trimming shortened V by 2 bases and J by 5 bases, and 17 bases separated the two germline ends. The CDR3 sequence: CAWSSLTPEGDTQYF. CDR3 coding DNA: TGTGCCTGGAGTTCCCTTACTCCGGAGGGAGATACGCAGTATTTT. The full variable domain, its missing parts supplied by reference TRBV30 and TRBJ2-3, is SQTIHQWPATLVQPVGSPLSLECTVEGTSNPNLYWYRQAAGRGLQLLFYSVGIGQISSEVPQNLSASRPQDRQFILSSKKLLLSDSGFYLCAWSSLTPEGDTQYFGPGTRLTVL.

The chain uses TRBV4-3 and TRBJ2-5, with D maybe TRBD2 (6 bases). CDR3 size: 11 residues. The germline V and J ends were trimmed by 3 bases and 7 bases, with 6 bases remaining between them. Per the germline V gene, CDR1 is LGHNA and CDR2 is YSLEER. CDR3 bases: TGCGCCAGCAGCCAGGGGGGGACCCAGTACTTC. It encodes CASSQGGTQYF.